These 3 T cell receptor beta chains came from one sample sequenced in a study of blood T cell repertoires in COVID-19. Using immunoSEQ multiplex PCR, the repertoire was profiled, and TCRdb retains in-frame clones only, with some absent. The table shows 350,000 to 400,000 clones, with 89% occurring only once. Sequenced input: peripheral blood. The receptors derive from a woman between 25 and 40 years old with COVID-19, enrolled during active disease.

V usage is TRBV5-4 and J usage is TRBJ2-5, with a weak D call TRBD1 (7 bases). V was clipped by 0 bases and J by 5 bases, with 14 bases between them. The CDR3 contains 15 residues. CDR1 and CDR2 from the germline V gene are SGHNT and YYREEE (reference sequence). CDR3 coding DNA: TGTGCCAGCAGCTTGGCCGACAGGGACTGGGAGACCCAGTACTTC. It specifies CASSLADRDWETQYF.

The chain combines TRBV9 with TRBJ2-2; 9 nucleotides agree with TRBD1. After removal of 2 bases from V and 7 bases from J, the junction contained 3 bases not matched to a gene. CDR1 and CDR2 from the germline V gene are SGDLS and YYNGEE. The CDR3 has 14 amino acids. As DNA, the CDR3 is TGTGCCAGCAGCGTCCGGACAGGGGACGGGGAGCTGTTTTTT. This sequence encodes CASSVRTGDGELFF. Together with reference TRBV9 and TRBJ2-2, the CDR3 gives the full variable domain: DSGVTQTPKHLITATGQRVTLRCSPRSGDLSVYWYQQSLDQGLQFLIQYYNGEERAKGNILERFSAQQFPDLHSELNLSSLELGDSALYFCASSVRTGDGELFFGEGSRLTVL.

V is TRBV10-1 and J is TRBJ2-1; TRBD2 aligns across 7 bases. This CDR3 spans 14 amino acids. Germline CDR1 is WNHNN and CDR2 is SYGVQD (reference sequence). With 5 bases clipped from V and 9 bases from J, the junction kept 10 bases outside the gene matches. CDR3 protein: CASSPAGAFGEQFF. The CDR3 DNA reads TGCGCCAGCAGTCCTGCGGGAGCGTTTGGTGAGCAGTTCTTC.